This T cell receptor (beta chain) was recorded in a study of cytomegalovirus exposure and HLA in healthy donors. Study-level findings and limits: In an earlier analysis, productive rearrangement rates for most beta V segments clustered near 87% or 30%.

The PCR made use of 60 Vbeta and 13 Jbeta primers. Profiled with immunoSEQ multiplex PCR; TCRdb holds only in-frame clones, not every one. The sample consists of 150,000 to 200,000 clones, 70% of them appearing once. With respect to this clone: Its antigen is unidentified.

Per germline, CDR1 MNHNY and CDR2 SVGAGI (reference sequence). Losses at the gene ends were 6 bases for V and 8 bases for J; bases not matched to a gene: 7. CDR3 size: 13 residues. Sequenced material: PBMCs. The TCR was taken from a man between 18 and 35 years old in good health and CMV-seropositive. The chain carries TRBV6-6 and TRBJ1-2; TRBD1 matches 9 bases. In DNA, the CDR3 is TGTGCCAGCAGGGGGGGACAGGGCGTGGGCTACACCTTC. It yields the protein CASRGGQGVGYTF.